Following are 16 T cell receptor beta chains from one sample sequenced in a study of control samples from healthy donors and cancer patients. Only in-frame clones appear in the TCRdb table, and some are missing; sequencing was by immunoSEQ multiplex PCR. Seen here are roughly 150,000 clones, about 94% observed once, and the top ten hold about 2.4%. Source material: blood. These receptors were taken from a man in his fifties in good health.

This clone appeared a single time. The CDR3, as DNA: TGTGCCACTAAGTGGGGGTCGAACACCGGGGAGCTGTTTTTT. It translates to CATKWGSNTGELFF. The chain combines TRBV6-5 with TRBJ2-2; possibly TRBD1 or TRBD2 for D (5 bases each). Trimming removed 10 bases from V and 0 bases from J, with 12 bases in between. Per the germline V gene, CDR1 is MNHEY and CDR2 is SVGAGI. This CDR3 is 14 amino acids long.

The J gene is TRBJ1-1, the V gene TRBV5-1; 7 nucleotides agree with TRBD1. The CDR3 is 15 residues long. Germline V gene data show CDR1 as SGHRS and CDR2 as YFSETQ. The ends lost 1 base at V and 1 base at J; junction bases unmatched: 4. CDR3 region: CASSLFAGGNTEAFF. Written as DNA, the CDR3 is TGCGCCAGCAGCTTGTTCGCAGGGGGGAACACTGAAGCTTTCTTT.

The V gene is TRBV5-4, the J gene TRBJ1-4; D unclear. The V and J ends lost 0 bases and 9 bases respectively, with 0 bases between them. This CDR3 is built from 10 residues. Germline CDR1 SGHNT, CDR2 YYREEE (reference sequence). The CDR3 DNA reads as TGTGCCAGCAGCTTGGAAAAACTGTTTTTT. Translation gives CASSLEKLFF.

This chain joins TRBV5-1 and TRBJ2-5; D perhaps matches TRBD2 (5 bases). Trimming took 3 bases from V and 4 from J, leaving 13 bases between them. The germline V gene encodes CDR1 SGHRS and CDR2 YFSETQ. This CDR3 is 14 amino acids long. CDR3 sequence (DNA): TGCGCCAGCAGCTCGGAGGCGCCGGGAGAGACCCAGTACTTC. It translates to CASSSEAPGETQYF.

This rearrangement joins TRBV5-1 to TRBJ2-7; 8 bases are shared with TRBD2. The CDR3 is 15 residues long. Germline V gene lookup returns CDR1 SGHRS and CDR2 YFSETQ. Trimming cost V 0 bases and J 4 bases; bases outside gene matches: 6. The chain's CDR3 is CASSLGGSGTYEQYF. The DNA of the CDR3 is TGCGCCAGCAGCTTGGGAGGTAGCGGGACATACGAGCAGTACTTC.

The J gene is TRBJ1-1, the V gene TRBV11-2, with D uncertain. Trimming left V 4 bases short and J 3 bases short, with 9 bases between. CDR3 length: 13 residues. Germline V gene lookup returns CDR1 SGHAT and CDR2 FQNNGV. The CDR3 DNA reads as TGTGCCAGCAGCTCCGCACGTGACACTGAAGCTTTCTTT. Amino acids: CASSSARDTEAFF.

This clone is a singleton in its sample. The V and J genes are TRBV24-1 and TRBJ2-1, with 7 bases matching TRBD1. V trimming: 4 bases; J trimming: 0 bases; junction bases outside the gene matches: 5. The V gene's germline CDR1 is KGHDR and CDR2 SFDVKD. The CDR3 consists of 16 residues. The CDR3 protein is CATSEIRGSSYNEQFF. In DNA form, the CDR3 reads TGTGCCACCAGTGAAATCAGGGGGTCCTCCTACAATGAGCAGTTCTTC.

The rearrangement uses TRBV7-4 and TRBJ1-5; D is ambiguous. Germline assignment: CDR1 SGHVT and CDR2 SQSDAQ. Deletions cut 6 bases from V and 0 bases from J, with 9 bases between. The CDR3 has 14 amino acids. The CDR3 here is CASSEADSNQPQHF. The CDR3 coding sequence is TGTGCCAGCAGTGAGGCAGATAGCAATCAGCCCCAGCATTTT.

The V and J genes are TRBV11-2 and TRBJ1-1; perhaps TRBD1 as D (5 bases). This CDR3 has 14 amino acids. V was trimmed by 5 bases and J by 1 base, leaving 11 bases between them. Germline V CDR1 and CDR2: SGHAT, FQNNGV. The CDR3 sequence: CASSLGGANTEAFF. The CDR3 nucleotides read TGTGCCAGCAGCCTGGGGGGAGCGAACACTGAAGCTTTCTTT. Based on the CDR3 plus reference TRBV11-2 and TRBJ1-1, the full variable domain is EAGVAQSPRYKIIEKRQSVAFWCNPISGHATLYWYQQILGQGPKLLIQFQNNGVVDDSQLPKDRFSAERLKGVDSTLKIQPAKLEDSAVYLCASSLGGANTEAFFGQGTRLTVV.

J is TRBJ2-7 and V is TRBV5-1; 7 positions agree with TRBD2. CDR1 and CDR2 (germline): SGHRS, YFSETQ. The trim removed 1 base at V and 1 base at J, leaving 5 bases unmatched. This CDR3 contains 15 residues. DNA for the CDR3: TGCGCCAGCAGCTTGTCTTTCGGGGGGTCCTACGAGCAGTACTTC. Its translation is CASSLSFGGSYEQYF.

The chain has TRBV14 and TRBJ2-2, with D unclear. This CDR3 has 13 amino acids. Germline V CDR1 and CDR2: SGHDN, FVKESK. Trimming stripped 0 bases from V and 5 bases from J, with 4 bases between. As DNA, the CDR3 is TGTGCCAGCAGCCAAGATAGGACCGGGGAGCTGTTTTTT. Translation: CASSQDRTGELFF.

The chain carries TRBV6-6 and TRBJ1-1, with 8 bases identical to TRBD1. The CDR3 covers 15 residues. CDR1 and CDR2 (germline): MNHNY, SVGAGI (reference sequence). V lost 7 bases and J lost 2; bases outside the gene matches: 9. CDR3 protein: CASTHAGTGNTEAFF. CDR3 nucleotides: TGTGCCAGCACCCATGCCGGGACAGGTAACACTGAAGCTTTCTTT.

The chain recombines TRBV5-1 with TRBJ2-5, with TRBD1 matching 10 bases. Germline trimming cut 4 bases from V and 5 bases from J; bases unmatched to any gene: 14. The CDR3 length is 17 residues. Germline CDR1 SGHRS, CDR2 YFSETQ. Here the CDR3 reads CASSVTPGQGISETQYF. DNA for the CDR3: TGCGCCAGCAGCGTGACGCCGGGACAGGGGATCTCGGAGACCCAGTACTTC.

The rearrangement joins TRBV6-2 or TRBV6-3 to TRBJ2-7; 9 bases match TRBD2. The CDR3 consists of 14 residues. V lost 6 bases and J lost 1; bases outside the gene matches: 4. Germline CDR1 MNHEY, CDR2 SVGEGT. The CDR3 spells CASSPSGASYEQYF. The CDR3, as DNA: TGTGCCAGCAGCCCTAGCGGGGCTTCCTACGAGCAGTACTTC.

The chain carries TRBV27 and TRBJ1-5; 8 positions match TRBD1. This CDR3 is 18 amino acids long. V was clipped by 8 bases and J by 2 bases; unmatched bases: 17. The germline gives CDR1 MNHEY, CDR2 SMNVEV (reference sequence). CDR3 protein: CASARGRGQGPGNQPQHF. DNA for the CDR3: TGTGCCAGCGCTAGGGGCAGGGGGCAGGGTCCAGGCAATCAGCCCCAGCATTTT.

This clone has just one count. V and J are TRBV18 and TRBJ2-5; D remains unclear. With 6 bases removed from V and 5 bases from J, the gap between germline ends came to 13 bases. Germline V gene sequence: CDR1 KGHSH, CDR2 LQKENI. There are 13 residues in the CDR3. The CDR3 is CASSPIRLETQYF. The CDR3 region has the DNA TGTGCCAGCTCTCCGATTCGGCTCGAGACCCAGTACTTC.